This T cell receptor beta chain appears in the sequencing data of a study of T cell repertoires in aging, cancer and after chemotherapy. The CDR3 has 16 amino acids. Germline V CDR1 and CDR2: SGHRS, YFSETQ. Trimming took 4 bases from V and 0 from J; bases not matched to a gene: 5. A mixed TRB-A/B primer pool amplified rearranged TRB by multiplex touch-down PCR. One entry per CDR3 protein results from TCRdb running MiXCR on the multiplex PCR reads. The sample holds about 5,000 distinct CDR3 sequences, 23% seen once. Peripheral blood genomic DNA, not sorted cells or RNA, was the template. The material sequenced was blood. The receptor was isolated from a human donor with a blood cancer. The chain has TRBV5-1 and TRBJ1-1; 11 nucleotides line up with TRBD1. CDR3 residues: CASSLGTGGMNTEAFF. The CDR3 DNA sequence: TGCGCCAGCAGCCTAGGGACAGGGGGTATGAACACTGAAGCTTTCTTT.